This TCR beta chain is from a study of control samples from healthy donors and cancer patients. V shed 7 bases, J shed 2 bases, and the junction held 11 bases outside the gene matches. The CDR3 is 17 residues long. Germline V gene lookup returns CDR1 MDHEN and CDR2 SYDVKM. Clones were read by immunoSEQ multiplex PCR, and TCRdb kept only the in-frame ones, dropping some. The table shows roughly 200,000 clones, with 85% to 95% occurring only once. The sample was blood. The receptor comes from a man aged 45-60 years in good health. This chain joins TRBV28 and TRBJ1-5; 10 bases are shared with TRBD1. The CDR3 bases are TGTGCCAGCACCCTCCGGGACAGGGGAGGAGGCAATCAGCCCCAGCATTTT. Its translation is CASTLRDRGGGNQPQHF. Filled out from reference TRBV28 and TRBJ1-5, the complete variable domain reads DVKVTQSSRYLVKRTGEKVFLECVQDMDHENMFWYRQDPGLGLRLIYFSYDVKMKEKGDIPEGYSVSREKKERFSLILESASTNQTSMYLCASTLRDRGGGNQPQHFGDGTRLSIL.